The rows below give T cell receptor beta chains drawn from one sample of a study of T-cell reconstitution after alpha-beta-depleted transplantation in children. TCRdb fed the PCR reads into MiXCR, producing one record per CDR3 protein. Seen here are around 370,000 distinct CDR3 sequences, around a tenth observed once, and the top ten hold less than 2.5%. This material consisted of PBMCs from the stem cell graft donor, taken from the stem cell graft. All receptors come from a human donor who donated a stem cell graft to a child with acute lymphoblastic leukemia. Each CDR3 is given with its conserved first and last residue. D genes are given only for firm matches. Clone size is stated in some rows and not others, as once, few, many or a class when expanded.

TRBV4-2,TRBD2,-,TRBJ2-2,TGTGCCAGCAGCCAGACCCCCCTAGCGGGAGAGAACACCGGGGAGCTGTTTTTT,CASSQTPLAGENTGELFF
TRBV5-1,TRBD2,-,TRBJ2-7,TGCGCCAGCAGCTTAGGGACTAGCGGAGACTACGAGCAGTACTTC,CASSLGTSGDYEQYF
TRBV7-8,-,many,TRBJ2-1,TGTGCCAGCAGCGATGGGACTGGGCAGTTCTTC,CASSDGTGQFF
TRBV28,TRBD2,few,TRBJ2-1,TGTGCCAGCAGTTCCCGCCTTAAGGCTAGCGGGAGCTCCTACAATGAGCAGTTCTTC,CASSSRLKASGSSYNEQFF
TRBV4-1,-,many,TRBJ2-7,TGCGCCAGCAGCCTCCAGAGTATGTCCCTTCACGAGCAGTACTTC,CASSLQSMSLHEQYF
TRBV7-6,-,-,TRBJ2-5,TGTGCCAGCAGCGCCGGGAGCTCGGGTGAGACCCAGTACTTC,CASSAGSSGETQYF
TRBV10-3,-,few,TRBJ1-5,TGTGCCATCAGTGAGTCCGCAGGACTCCAGCAGCCCCAGCATTTT,CAISESAGLQQPQHF
TRBV3-1,TRBD2,many,TRBJ2-7,TGTGCCAGCAGCTCGAGACTAGCGGGGGGCTCCTACGAGCAGTACTTC,CASSSRLAGGSYEQYF
TRBV7-8,TRBD2,many,TRBJ2-1,TGTGCCAGCAGCGCGTACAGACTAGCGGGAGGATATGAGCAGTTCTTC,CASSAYRLAGGYEQFF
TRBV11-2,TRBD2,-,TRBJ2-1,TGTGCCAGCAGCTTGGTGACTAGCGGGAGGCCGGGGGGTAATGAGCAGTTCTTC,CASSLVTSGRPGGNEQFF
TRBV24-1,-,many,TRBJ2-1,TGTGCCACCAGTGATTTGGCCCATCCCAATGAGCAGTTCTTC,CATSDLAHPNEQFF
TRBV27,-,-,TRBJ2-1,TGTGCCAGCAGTTTAATCCCCTTGTCCTACAATGAGCAGTTCTTC,CASSLIPLSYNEQFF
TRBV25-1,-,-,TRBJ2-2,TGTGCCAGCGAAGATACAGGAGGATCCACCGGGGAGCTGTTTTTT,CASEDTGGSTGELFF
TRBV7-9,-,few,TRBJ1-1,TGTGCCAGTAACAGGGTCCCGGACAACACTGAAGCTTTCTTT,CASNRVPDNTEAFF
TRBV12-3/TRBV12-4,TRBD1,-,TRBJ2-7,TGTGCCAGTGTAGGACAGGGCTACGAGCAGTACTTT,CASVGQGYEQYF
TRBV7-3,-,few,TRBJ2-3,TGTGCCAGCAGCCATGGCGGTAGCTTCACAGATACGCAGTATTTT,CASSHGGSFTDTQYF
TRBV20-1,TRBD2,-,TRBJ2-1,TGCAGTGCGGAGGGGCTAGCGGACGTTCGATACAATGAGCAGTTCTTC,CSAEGLADVRYNEQFF
TRBV19,-,many,TRBJ2-3,TGTGCCAGTGCCACTATCGGGTACACGCCAGATACGCAGTATTTT,CASATIGYTPDTQYF
TRBV12-3/TRBV12-4,TRBD2,many,TRBJ2-3,TGTGCCAGCAGTTTGGGGGGGACCCTTACCGGTACGCAGTATTTT,CASSLGGTLTGTQYF
TRBV6-1,TRBD2,few,TRBJ2-5,TGTGCCAGCAGTCTGGGGACTAGCGGGAATGGGGAGACCCAGTACTTC,CASSLGTSGNGETQYF
TRBV4-1,-,-,TRBJ1-5,TGCGCCAGCAGCCAAGGAGTAGGCCCAGGCAATCAGCCCCAGCATTTT,CASSQGVGPGNQPQHF
TRBV7-9,TRBD2,-,TRBJ2-1,TGTGCCAGCAGCTCGACTAGCGGGATCGCTGAGCAGTTCTTC,CASSSTSGIAEQFF
TRBV4-1,-,many,TRBJ1-1,TGCGCCAGCAGCCAGCAGGGTGGAGAAAGGTCTGAAGCTTTCTTT,CASSQQGGERSEAFF
TRBV7-9,-,-,TRBJ2-1,TGTGCCAGCAGCTTAGCAGGGGCAGGGTGGGAACATGAGCAGTTCTTC,CASSLAGAGWEHEQFF
TRBV7-7,-,few,TRBJ2-1,TGTGCCAGCAGCTTATCGGGGACAAACTCCTACAATGAGCAGTTCTTC,CASSLSGTNSYNEQFF